These 26 T cell receptor beta chains were sequenced from one sample in a study of blood T cell repertoires in COVID-19. The assay was immunoSEQ multiplex PCR, and TCRdb's table has in-frame clones only and misses some. Of 150,000 to 200,000 clones in the sample, roughly three quarters are singletons; the top ten hold approximately 14%. The sample was PBMCs or T cells enriched from blood (not recorded which). Receptors originate from a man aged 60 to 69 who had been exposed to COVID-19.

This chain uses TRBV29-1 with TRBJ2-2; 7 nucleotides match TRBD2. The CDR3 runs 15 residues. V shed 5 bases, J shed 0 bases, and the junction held 6 bases outside the gene matches. CDR1 and CDR2 (germline): SQVTM, ANQGSEA. DNA for the CDR3: TGCAGCGTTCGTTCTAGCGGAGCGAACACCGGGGAGCTGTTTTTT. This encodes CSVRSSGANTGELFF.

The chain carries TRBV6-5 and TRBJ1-4; 8 bases fit TRBD1. V lost 7 bases, J lost 3 bases, and 4 bases stayed unmatched. The germline CDR1 and CDR2 sequences are MNHEY and SVGAGI. The CDR3 is 14 amino acids. The CDR3 sequence: CASNQDRANEKLFF. As DNA, the CDR3 is TGTGCCAGCAACCAGGACAGGGCTAATGAAAAACTGTTTTTT.

V usage is TRBV28 and J usage is TRBJ1-6, with 9 nucleotides matching TRBD1. The CDR3 loop spans 14 amino acids. V lost 5 bases, J lost 10 bases, and 6 bases stayed unmatched. The germline CDR1 and CDR2 sequences are MDHEN and SYDVKM. The CDR3 DNA is TGTGCCAGCAGTCGAAACAGGGGGCTGTCACCCCTCCACTTT. This codes for CASSRNRGLSPLHF.

The chain combines TRBV5-6 with TRBJ2-1; TRBD2 matches at 9 bases. The CDR3 loop spans 18 amino acids. Germline V gene sequence: CDR1 SGHDT, CDR2 YYEEEE. The V segment lost 3 bases and the J segment 0 bases; nucleotides outside the gene matches: 10. DNA for the CDR3: TGTGCCAGCAGCTCGCTTGCGGGAGGGCCCGGCTCCTACAATGAGCAGTTCTTC. This translates into CASSSLAGGPGSYNEQFF. Based on the CDR3 plus reference TRBV5-6 and TRBJ2-1, the full variable domain is DAGVTQSPTHLIKTRGQQVTLRCSPKSGHDTVSWYQQALGQGPQFIFQYYEEEERQRGNFPDRFSGHQFPNYSSELNVNALLLGDSALYLCASSSLAGGPGSYNEQFFGPGTRLTVL.

The V and J genes are TRBV5-6 and TRBJ2-2, with 7 bases matching TRBD2. This CDR3 region has 16 residues. Losses at the gene ends were 0 bases for V and 9 bases for J; bases not matched to a gene: 11. The germline V gene encodes CDR1 SGHDT and CDR2 YYEEEE. DNA for the CDR3: TGTGCCAGCAGCTTGGTGGGCGGGAGCCAAGTACGGGAGCTGTTTTTT. It specifies CASSLVGGSQVRELFF.

The gene calls are TRBV27 and TRBJ2-1; 8 nucleotides agree with TRBD2. The ends lost 4 bases at V and 9 bases at J; junction bases unmatched: 14. This CDR3 spans 16 amino acids. Per the germline V gene, CDR1 is MNHEY and CDR2 is SMNVEV (reference sequence). The DNA of the CDR3 is TGTGCCAGCAGTTCGTCGGGACTAGTATATCTGGCTGAGCAGTTCTTC. It encodes CASSSSGLVYLAEQFF.

The chain recombines TRBV6-2 or TRBV6-3 with TRBJ2-4; 8 bases fit TRBD2. Germline V gene data show CDR1 as MNHEY and CDR2 as SVGEGT. This CDR3 comprises 16 residues. Losses at the gene ends were 6 bases for V and 7 bases for J; bases not matched to a gene: 14. The CDR3 spells CASSPPGEAGVNIQYF. The CDR3, as DNA: TGTGCCAGCAGCCCTCCGGGCGAAGCGGGAGTTAACATTCAGTACTTC.

This chain links TRBV7-2 with TRBJ2-7; 11 positions agree with TRBD2. This CDR3 comprises 15 residues. V lost 7 bases, J lost 0 bases, and 5 bases stayed unmatched. The germline V gene encodes CDR1 SGHTA and CDR2 FQGNSA. The CDR3 DNA is TGTGCCAGCAACCATCTAGCGGGAGGCTCCTACGAGCAGTACTTC. Protein sequence: CASNHLAGGSYEQYF. The full variable domain, with the rest looked up from reference TRBV7-2 and TRBJ2-7, is GAGVSQSPSNKVTEKGKDVELRCDPISGHTALYWYRQSLGQGLEFLIYFQGNSAPDKSGLPSDRFSAERTGGSVSTLTIQRTQQEDSAVYLCASNHLAGGSYEQYFGPGTRLTVT.

The CDR3 here is CASRTGTSEETQYF. CDR3 bases: TGTGCCAGTAGAACCGGGACTAGCGAGGAGACCCAGTACTTC. This chain joins TRBV19 and TRBJ2-5; 10 bases fit TRBD2. The germline V gene encodes CDR1 LNHDA and CDR2 SQIVND (reference sequence). This CDR3 spans 14 amino acids. The J segment lost 5 bases and the V segment lost 6 bases, leaving 6 bases of the junction unmatched.

This chain links TRBV5-1 with TRBJ1-1, with D hard to call. CDR1 is SGHRS and CDR2 is YFSETQ in the germline V gene. V was shortened by 1 base and J by 3 bases, with 7 bases between the two germline ends. The CDR3 has 13 residues. The CDR3 loop reads CASSLSGYTEAFF. Here the CDR3 DNA reads TGCGCCAGCAGCTTGTCGGGGTACACTGAAGCTTTCTTT. Full variable domain (missing parts from reference TRBV5-1 and TRBJ1-1): KAGVTQTPRYLIKTRGQQVTLSCSPISGHRSVSWYQQTPGQGLQFLFEYFSETQRNKGNFPGRFSGRQFSNSRSEMNVSTLELGDSALYLCASSLSGYTEAFFGQGTRLTVV.

This chain connects TRBV9 to TRBJ1-2; maybe TRBD1 (5 bases). In germline, CDR1 is SGDLS, CDR2 YYNGEE. There are 15 residues in the CDR3. Trimming took off 1 base at V and 3 bases at J, with 13 bases between the two ends. CDR3 in amino acids: CASSVLGRVDYGYTF. In DNA form, the CDR3 reads TGTGCCAGCAGCGTACTGGGCAGGGTTGACTATGGCTACACCTTC. Using reference TRBV9 and TRBJ1-2 for the parts outside the CDR3, the full variable domain is DSGVTQTPKHLITATGQRVTLRCSPRSGDLSVYWYQQSLDQGLQFLIQYYNGEERAKGNILERFSAQQFPDLHSELNLSSLELGDSALYFCASSVLGRVDYGYTFGSGTRLTVV.

This rearrangement joins TRBV4-3 to TRBJ2-7; D might be TRBD2 (5 bases). V was clipped by 1 base and J by 0 bases, with 7 bases between them. CDR1 is LGHNA, CDR2 YSLEER, per germline. The CDR3 has 14 amino acids. The CDR3 sequence: CASSQGEYSYEQYF. In nucleotides, the CDR3 is TGCGCCAGCAGCCAAGGGGAGTACTCCTACGAGCAGTACTTC.

This chain connects TRBV9 to TRBJ2-1, with 8 bases aligning to TRBD2. The CDR3 spans 19 residues. Germline V gives CDR1 SGDLS, CDR2 YYNGEE. With 0 bases clipped from V and 6 bases from J, the junction kept 17 bases outside the gene matches. CDR3: CASSVGNRFGRALRNEQFF. In DNA, the CDR3 is TGTGCCAGCAGCGTAGGAAATAGGTTCGGGAGGGCCCTGCGCAATGAGCAGTTCTTC.

This rearrangement joins TRBV7-2 to TRBJ2-5; 9 positions agree with TRBD2. Germline assignment: CDR1 SGHTA and CDR2 FQGNSA. The CDR3 length is 15 residues. Trimming cost V 2 bases and J 2 bases; bases outside gene matches: 3. CDR3 in DNA: TGTGCCAGCAGCTTAATGACTAGCGGTCAAGAGACCCAGTACTTC. It specifies CASSLMTSGQETQYF.

Regarding this clone: This specimen includes other DNA sequences encoding the same CDR3. The chain links TRBV12-3 or TRBV12-4 to TRBJ1-2; 8 nucleotides agree with TRBD1. The CDR3 consists of 13 residues. V was pared by 4 bases and J by 8 bases, with 6 bases of the junction left unmatched. CDR3 coding DNA: TGTGCCAGCAGTTCCGGACAGGGTGGAGGCTACACCTTC. Amino acids: CASSSGQGGGYTF.

The chain recombines TRBV5-1 with TRBJ1-1; tentative D call: TRBD1 (6 bases). V was trimmed by 4 bases and J by 4 bases, leaving 11 bases between them. Per germline, CDR1 SGHRS and CDR2 YFSETQ. This CDR3 contains 13 residues. CDR3 amino acids: CASSAGQSTEAFF. DNA of the CDR3: TGCGCCAGCAGCGCCGGACAGTCCACTGAAGCTTTCTTT.

This rearrangement joins TRBV7-2 to TRBJ1-6; 7 bases line up with TRBD1. Germline CDR1 reads SGHTA; CDR2 reads FQGNSA. The CDR3 runs to 15 residues. After removal of 5 bases from V and 5 bases from J, the junction contained 6 bases not matched to a gene. The CDR3 loop reads CASSRTGTDNSPLHF. Here the CDR3 DNA reads TGTGCCAGCAGCCGTACCGGGACAGATAATTCACCCCTCCACTTT.

The rearrangement uses TRBV14 and TRBJ2-7, with 8 bases lining up with TRBD1. CDR3 length equals 14 residues. CDR1 and CDR2 (germline): SGHDN, FVKESK. V was pared by 3 bases and J by 7 bases, with 8 bases of the junction left unmatched. The chain's CDR3 is CASSHRTGQGEQYF. CDR3 nucleotide sequence: TGTGCCAGCAGCCACCGGACAGGGCAGGGTGAGCAGTACTTC.

The V gene is TRBV7-2, the J gene TRBJ1-2; no clear D gene. Germline assignment: CDR1 SGHTA and CDR2 FQGNSA. The CDR3 contains 14 residues. V shed 1 base and J shed 8 bases, with 14 bases lying between them. The CDR3 loop reads CASSLGVTSSGYTF. In DNA, the CDR3 is TGTGCCAGCAGCTTAGGAGTTACCTCGTCGGGCTACACCTTC.

The V call is TRBV6-2 or TRBV6-3, the J call TRBJ2-1; TRBD1 might be the D (6 bases). Trimming removed 3 bases at V and 5 bases at J, with 14 bases between. CDR3 length: 15 amino acids. CDR1 is MNHEY, CDR2 SVGEGT, per germline. Here the CDR3 reads CASSYPTGRNNEQFF. The CDR3 coding sequence is TGTGCCAGCAGTTATCCGACAGGACGAAACAATGAGCAGTTCTTC.

The sample holds a few counts of this clone. The rearrangement joins TRBV5-1 to TRBJ1-2, with D perhaps TRBD1 (6 bases). Trimming pared 0 bases from V and 5 bases from J, leaving 8 bases between. The CDR3 spans 13 residues. Per the germline V gene, CDR1 is SGHRS and CDR2 is YFSETQ. This CDR3 is CASSLEGEYGYTF. In nucleotides, the CDR3 is TGCGCCAGCAGCTTGGAGGGGGAGTATGGCTACACCTTC.

The chain couples TRBV9 to TRBJ1-2, with a tentative D call TRBD1 (5 bases). V dropped 0 bases and J dropped 2 bases, with 8 bases sitting between them. Germline V gene lookup returns CDR1 SGDLS and CDR2 YYNGEE. The CDR3 covers 14 residues. CDR3 nucleotides: TGTGCCAGCAGCGTAGCTTCAGGGAACTATGGCTACACCTTC. Its protein product is CASSVASGNYGYTF.

V usage is TRBV21-1 and J usage is TRBJ1-5; TRBD1 is taken as the D call from the table, unchecked against the DNA. TRBV21-1 corresponds to a pseudogene. The CDR3 is made up of 17 amino acids. The CDR3: CASYRTGQTYSNQPQHF. The CDR3, as DNA: TGTGCCAGCTACAGGACAGGCCAAACTTATAGCAATCAGCCCCAGCATTTT.

This chain joins TRBV6-5 and TRBJ2-7; 8 bases fit TRBD1. CDR1 MNHEY and CDR2 SVGAGI come from the germline V gene. The CDR3 is 14 amino acids. V shed 5 bases, J shed 6 bases, and the junction held 9 bases outside the gene matches. The CDR3 sequence: CASSPPGQAGEQYF. The CDR3 region has the DNA TGTGCCAGCAGTCCACCGGGACAGGCAGGCGAGCAGTACTTC.

V gene TRBV11-3 combines with J gene TRBJ2-5; TRBD2 matches 11 bases. J lost 0 bases, V lost 5 bases, and 5 bases had no gene match. The CDR3 contains 16 residues. Germline CDR1 and CDR2: SGHNT and YENEEA. CDR3 DNA: TGTGCCAGCAGCACGCGACTAGCGGGGTACCAAGAGACCCAGTACTTC. This sequence encodes CASSTRLAGYQETQYF. Looking up the rest from reference TRBV11-3 and TRBJ2-5 gives the full variable domain: EAGVVQSPRYKIIEKKQPVAFWCNPISGHNTLYWYLQNLGQGPELLIRYENEEAVDDSQLPKDRFSAERLKGVDSTLKIQPAELGDSAVYLCASSTRLAGYQETQYFGPGTRLLVL.

The CDR3 bases are TGCGCCAGCAGCTTGGATACCAGGAACTATGGCTACACCTTC. Its protein is CASSLDTRNYGYTF. This sequence joins TRBV5-1 and TRBJ1-2; D unresolved. This CDR3 region has 14 residues. Trimming pared 0 bases from V and 2 bases from J, leaving 8 bases between. Germline CDR1 and CDR2: SGHRS and YFSETQ.